This T cell receptor (gamma chain) was captured in a study of intestinal T cells in coeliac disease. Notes on the study in general: With TRG, nearly 95% of biopsies (about 95% of the roughly 54) were classified correctly.

The V segment lost 5 bases and the J segment 7 bases; nucleotides outside the gene matches: 10. The germline gives CDR1 VENAVY, CDR2 YDSYNSRV. CDR3 length: 14 amino acids. The TRG library came from about 200 ng of biopsy DNA amplified with LymphoTrack primers. TCRdb re-called the multiplex PCR reads via CATT. The sample has around 800 gamma-chain clones, roughly two fifths seen once. Remarks on this clone: Its antigen remains unknown.

Each case's genomic DNA was extracted from ten roughly 5.4-µm formalin-fixed paraffin-embedded scrolls. Input material: a duodenal biopsy. This chain connects TRGV8 to TRGJP2. The origin of this receptor is a human donor with celiac disease. DNA of the CDR3: TGTGCCACCTGGGTTCTAGTAATTGATTGGATCAAGACGTTT. This encodes CATWVLVIDWIKTF.